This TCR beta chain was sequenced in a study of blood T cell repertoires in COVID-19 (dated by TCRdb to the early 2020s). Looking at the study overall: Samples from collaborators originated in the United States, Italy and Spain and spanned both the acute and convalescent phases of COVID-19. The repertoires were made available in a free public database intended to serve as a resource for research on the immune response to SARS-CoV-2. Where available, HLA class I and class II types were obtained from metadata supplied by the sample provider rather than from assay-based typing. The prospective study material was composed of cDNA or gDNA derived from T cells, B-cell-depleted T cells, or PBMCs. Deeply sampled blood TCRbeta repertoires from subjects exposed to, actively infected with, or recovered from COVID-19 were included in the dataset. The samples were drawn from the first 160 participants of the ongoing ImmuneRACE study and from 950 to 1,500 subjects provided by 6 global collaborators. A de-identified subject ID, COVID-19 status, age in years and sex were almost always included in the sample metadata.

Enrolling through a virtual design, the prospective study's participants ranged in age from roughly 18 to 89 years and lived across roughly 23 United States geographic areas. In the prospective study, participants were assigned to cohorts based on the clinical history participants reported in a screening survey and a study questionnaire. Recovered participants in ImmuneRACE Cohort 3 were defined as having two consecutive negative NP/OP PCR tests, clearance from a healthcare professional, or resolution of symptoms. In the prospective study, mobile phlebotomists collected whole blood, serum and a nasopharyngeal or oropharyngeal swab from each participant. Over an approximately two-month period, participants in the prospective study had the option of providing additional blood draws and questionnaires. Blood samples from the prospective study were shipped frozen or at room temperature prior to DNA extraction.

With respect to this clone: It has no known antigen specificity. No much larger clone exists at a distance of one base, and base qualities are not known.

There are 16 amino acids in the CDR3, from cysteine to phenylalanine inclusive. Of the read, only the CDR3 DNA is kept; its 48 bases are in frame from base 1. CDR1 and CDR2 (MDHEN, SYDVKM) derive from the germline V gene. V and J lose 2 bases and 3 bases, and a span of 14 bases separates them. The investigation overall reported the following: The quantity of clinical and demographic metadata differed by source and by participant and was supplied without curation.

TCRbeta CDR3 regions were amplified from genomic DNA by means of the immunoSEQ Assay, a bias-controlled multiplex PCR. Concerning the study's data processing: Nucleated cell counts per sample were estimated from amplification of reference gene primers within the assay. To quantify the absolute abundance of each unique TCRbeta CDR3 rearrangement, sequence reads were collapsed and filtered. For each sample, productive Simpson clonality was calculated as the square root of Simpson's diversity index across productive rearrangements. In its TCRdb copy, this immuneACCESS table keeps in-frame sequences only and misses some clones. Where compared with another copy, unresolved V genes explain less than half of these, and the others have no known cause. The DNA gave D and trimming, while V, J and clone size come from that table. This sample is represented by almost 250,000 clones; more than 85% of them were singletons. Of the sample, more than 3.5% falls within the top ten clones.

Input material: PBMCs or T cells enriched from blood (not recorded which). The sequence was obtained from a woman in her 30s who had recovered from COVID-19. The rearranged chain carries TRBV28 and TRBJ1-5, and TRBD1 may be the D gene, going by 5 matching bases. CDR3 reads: CASSLRGGGNNQPQHF. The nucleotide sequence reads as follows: TGTGCCAGCAGTTTAAGGGGCGGGGGAAACAATCAGCCCCAGCATTTT.